Sequencing of this T cell receptor beta chain was carried out in a study of metastatic and nonmetastatic thyroid tumors. The wider study: Malignant thyroid and benign thyroid patients provided blood and tumor or nodule tissue whose repertoires were compared.

TCRdb ran MiXCR on the PCR reads. In the table there are under 35,000 clones, under 25% of which are singletons. The V and J ends lost 0 bases and 6 bases respectively, with 13 bases between them. This CDR3 spans 14 amino acids. Germline V lookup: CDR1 SGHNT, CDR2 YYREEE (reference sequence). Patients were all untreated before their thyroid surgery. This sequence originates from a female donor with papillary thyroid cancer or a benign thyroid nodule (not recorded which). Some clones in this sample may be carry-over from other donors' samples. V usage is TRBV5-4 and J usage is TRBJ2-7; maybe TRBD2 (5 bases). Material: blood. The CDR3 spells CASSLAGGRGEQYF. Here the CDR3 DNA reads TGTGCCAGCAGCTTGGCTGGAGGACGGGGCGAGCAGTACTTC.